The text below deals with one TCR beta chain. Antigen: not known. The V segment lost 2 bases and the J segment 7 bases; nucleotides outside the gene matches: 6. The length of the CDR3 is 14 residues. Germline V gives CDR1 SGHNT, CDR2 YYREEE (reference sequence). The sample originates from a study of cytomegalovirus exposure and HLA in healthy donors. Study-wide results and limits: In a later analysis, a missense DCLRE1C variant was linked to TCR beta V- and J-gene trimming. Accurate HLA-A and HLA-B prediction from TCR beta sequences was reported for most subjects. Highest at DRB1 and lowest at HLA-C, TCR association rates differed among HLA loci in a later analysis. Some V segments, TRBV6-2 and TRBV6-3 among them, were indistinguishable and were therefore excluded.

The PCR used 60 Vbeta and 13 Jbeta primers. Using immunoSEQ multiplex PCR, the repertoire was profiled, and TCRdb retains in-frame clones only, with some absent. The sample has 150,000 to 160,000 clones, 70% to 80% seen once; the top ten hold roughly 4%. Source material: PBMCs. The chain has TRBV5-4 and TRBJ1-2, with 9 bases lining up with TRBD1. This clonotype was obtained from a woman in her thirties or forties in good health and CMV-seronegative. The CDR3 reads CASSFLTGGLGYTF. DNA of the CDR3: TGTGCCAGCAGCTTCTTAACAGGGGGCCTTGGCTACACCTTC. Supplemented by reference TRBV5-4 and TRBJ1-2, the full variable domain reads ETGVTQSPTHLIKTRGQQVTLRCSSQSGHNTVSWYQQALGQGPQFIFQYYREEENGRGNFPPRFSGLQFPNYSSELNVNALELDDSALYLCASSFLTGGLGYTFGSGTRLTVV.